This T cell receptor (beta chain) originates from a study of blood T cell repertoires in COVID-19. Study information: Sites across the United States, Italy and Spain contributed samples from acute and convalescent COVID-19. Nucleic acid was either cDNA or gDNA, and it came from T cells, B-cell-depleted T cells, or PBMCs.

Germline V CDR1 and CDR2: KGHSH, LQKENI. This CDR3 has 16 residues. The V end was cut by 6 bases, the J end by 4 bases, with 18 bases between. Per the authors' pipeline: The authors estimated nucleated cell counts from reference gene primer amplification. TCRdb keeps only in-frame clones here, not all; method: immunoSEQ multiplex PCR. V, J and clone size are taken as reported in that table, and D and trimming were inferred from the DNA itself. Of about 170,000 clones detected, approximately 86% appear once; the ten largest clones hold 5.5% to 8.5%. V is TRBV18 and J is TRBJ2-2; TRBD1 might be the D (6 bases). The sequenced sample was peripheral blood. The clonotype comes from a woman aged 80 or over in a cohort sampled during active or convalescent COVID-19. The CDR3 spells CASSQDRPLGTGELFF. CDR3 nucleotides: TGTGCCAGCTCGCAAGACAGGCCGTTAGGCACCGGGGAGCTGTTTTTT.